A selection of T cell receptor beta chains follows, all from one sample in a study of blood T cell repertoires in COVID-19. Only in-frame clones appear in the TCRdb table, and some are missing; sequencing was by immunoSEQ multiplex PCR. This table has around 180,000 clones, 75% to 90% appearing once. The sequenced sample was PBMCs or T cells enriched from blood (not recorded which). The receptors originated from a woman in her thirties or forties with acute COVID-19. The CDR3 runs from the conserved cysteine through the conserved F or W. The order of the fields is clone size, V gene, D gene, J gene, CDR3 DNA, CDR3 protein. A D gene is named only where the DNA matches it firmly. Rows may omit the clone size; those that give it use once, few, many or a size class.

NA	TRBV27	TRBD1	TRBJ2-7	TGTGCCAGCAGTTTAAGGACAGGGGGAATCAACGAGCAGTACTTC	CASSLRTGGINEQYF
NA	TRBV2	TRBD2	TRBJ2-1	TGTGCCAGCAGTGAAGCACTAGCGGGTTACAATGAGCAGTTCTTC	CASSEALAGYNEQFF
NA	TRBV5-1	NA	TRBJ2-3	TGCGCCAGCAGTTTGGACACAGTAGATACGCAGTATTTT	CASSLDTVDTQYF
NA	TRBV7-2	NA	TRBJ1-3	TGTGCCAGCAGCTTATGGGGCAGGGAAGGCTCTGGAAACACCATATATTTT	CASSLWGREGSGNTIYF
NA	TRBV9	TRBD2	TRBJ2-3	TGTGCCAGCAGCGTCGGACTAGCGGCAGATACGCAGTATTTT	CASSVGLAADTQYF
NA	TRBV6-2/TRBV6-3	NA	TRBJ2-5	TGTGCCAGCAGTTCCCTTCCTCGGCGGGAGACCCAGTACTTC	CASSSLPRRETQYF
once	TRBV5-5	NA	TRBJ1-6	TGTGCCAGCAGCTTTGAGGAATCCGCCTATAATTCACCCCTCCACTTT	CASSFEESAYNSPLHF
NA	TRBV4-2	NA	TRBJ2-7	TGTGCCAGCAGCCAGGAGGAATCTCCCGAGCAGTACTTC	CASSQEESPEQYF
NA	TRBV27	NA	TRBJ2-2	TGTGCCAGCAGCTTGCCGCGGACCGGGGAGCTGTTTTTT	CASSLPRTGELFF
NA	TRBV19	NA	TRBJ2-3	TGTGCCAGTAGTAGGTCAGGTGGGGCGGGGGCTAACACAGATACGCAGTATTTT	CASSRSGGAGANTDTQYF
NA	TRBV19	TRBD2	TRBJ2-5	TGTGCCAGTAGTATATCCGGTGCGGGGGGGCTGGAGACCCAGTACTTC	CASSISGAGGLETQYF
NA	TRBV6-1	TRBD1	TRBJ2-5	TGTGCCAGCAGTGAACGGAGACAGGGGGCGGAGACCCAGTACTTC	CASSERRQGAETQYF
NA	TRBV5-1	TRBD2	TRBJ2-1	TGCGCCAGCAGCTTCACTAGCGGGGGGGCGGATGAGCAGTTCTTC	CASSFTSGGADEQFF
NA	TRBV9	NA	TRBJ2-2	TGTGCCAGCAGCGTAGATATGAACACCGGGGAGCTGTTTTTT	CASSVDMNTGELFF
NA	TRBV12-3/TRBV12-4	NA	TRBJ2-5	TGTGCCAGCAGGCGGGGAGAGACCCAGTACTTC	CASRRGETQYF
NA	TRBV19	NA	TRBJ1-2	TGTGCCAGTAGTACAACGTCAGGGTATGGCTACACCTTC	CASSTTSGYGYTF
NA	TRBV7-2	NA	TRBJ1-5	TGTGCCAGCAGCTCCGAGGTCGGTCAGCCCCAGCATTTT	CASSSEVGQPQHF
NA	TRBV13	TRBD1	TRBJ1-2	TGTGCCAGCAGCGTCTCCTCGACAGGGCCCACTAACTATGGCTACACCTTC	CASSVSSTGPTNYGYTF
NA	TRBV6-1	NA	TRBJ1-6	TGTGCCAGCAGTGAATTAGTAACGTGGAGGGAGGGTTCACCCCTCCACTTT	CASSELVTWREGSPLHF
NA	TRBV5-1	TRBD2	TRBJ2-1	TGCGCCAGCAGCCGGACTAGCGCAGGCAATGAGCAGTTCTTC	CASSRTSAGNEQFF
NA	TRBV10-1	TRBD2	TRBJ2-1	TGCGCCAGCAGCAGGACTAGCGGGTCCGTCTACAATGAGCAGTTCTTC	CASSRTSGSVYNEQFF
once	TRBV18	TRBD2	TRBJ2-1	TGTGCCAGCTCACCAAAGGTAGCGGGTAATGAGCAGTTCTTC	CASSPKVAGNEQFF
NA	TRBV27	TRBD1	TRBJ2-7	TGTGCCAGCAGTTTCTCGGACAGGAGACCCTACGAGCAGTACTTC	CASSFSDRRPYEQYF
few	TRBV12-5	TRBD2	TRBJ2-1	TGTGCTAGTGGCTATCCGGTCGCTAGCGGACTGGAGCAGTTCTTC	CASGYPVASGLEQFF
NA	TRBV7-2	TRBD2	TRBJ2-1	TGTGCCAGCAGCCGCACTTGGGGGGGAAACAATGAGCAGTTCTTC	CASSRTWGGNNEQFF
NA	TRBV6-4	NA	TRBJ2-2	TGTGCCAGCAGCAGGTCAGGGGAGTCCGGGGAGCTGTTTTTT	CASSRSGESGELFF
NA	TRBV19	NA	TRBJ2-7	TGTGCCAGTAGTATGGAAGGGGGCGAGCAGTACTTC	CASSMEGGEQYF
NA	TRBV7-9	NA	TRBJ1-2	TGTGCCAGCAGCTTATATCAGGGTATGAGTGGCTACACCTTC	CASSLYQGMSGYTF
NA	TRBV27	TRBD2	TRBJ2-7	TGTGCCAGCAGACCTCTAGCGGGAGGGTACTACGAGCAGTACTTC	CASRPLAGGYYEQYF